These 22 T cell receptor beta chains were sequenced from one sample in a study of Tregs in tolerant kidney transplant recipients. Profiled with immunoSEQ multiplex PCR; TCRdb holds only in-frame clones, not every one. The sample has about 240,000 clones; 84% are singletons. Source material: CD4+ T cells from blood. These receptor sequences come from a human donor in good health.

This clone was counted a single time. At one end the junction does not follow the germline gene, possibly because of a read error. The chain couples TRBV10-3 to TRBJ2-7; D is perhaps TRBD1 (6 bases). CDR3 length: 11 residues. Per germline, CDR1 ENHRY and CDR2 SYGVKD. CDR3 loop: CAISESWTASF. CDR3 nucleotides: TGTGCCATCAGTGAGTCGTGGACAGCCTCTTTT.

The chain is built from TRBV29-1 and TRBJ1-3, with unresolved D. There are 12 residues in the CDR3. The germline V gene encodes CDR1 SQVTM and CDR2 ANQGSEA. V dropped 7 bases and J dropped 8 bases, with 15 bases sitting between them. CDR3 sequence (DNA): TGCAGCGGTGAGACCGCCGCGGACACCATATATTTT. Protein product: CSGETAADTIYF. The full variable domain, in which reference TRBV29-1 and TRBJ1-3 provide the parts outside the CDR3, is SAVISQKPSRDICQRGTSLTIQCQVDSQVTMMFWYRQQPGQSLTLIATANQGSEATYESGFVIDKFPISRPNLTFSTLTVSNMSPEDSSIYLCSGETAADTIYFGEGSWLTVV.

The V call is TRBV11-2, the J call TRBJ1-1, with 10 bases lining up with TRBD1. The J segment lost 5 bases and the V segment lost 5 bases, leaving 11 bases of the junction unmatched. This CDR3 region has 16 residues. Germline V gives CDR1 SGHAT, CDR2 FQNNGV. The CDR3 DNA reads TGTGCCAGCAGCGGGCTCCGAGGACAGGGGGGGACTGAAGCTTTCTTT. Protein product: CASSGLRGQGGTEAFF.

The rearrangement links TRBV6-5 to TRBJ1-4, with TRBD1 matching over 11 bases. J lost 7 bases, V lost 5 bases, and 3 bases had no gene match. The CDR3 spans 14 residues. Germline V CDR1 and CDR2: MNHEY, SVGAGI. CDR3 sequence: CASSGGTGGEKLFF. CDR3 sequence (DNA): TGTGCCAGCAGTGGCGGGACAGGGGGTGAAAAACTGTTTTTT.

The chain joins TRBV5-3 to TRBJ1-2; 9 bases align to TRBD1. TRBV5-3 carries the ORF label, with uncertain function. The CDR3 covers 14 residues. The ends lost 0 bases at V and 7 bases at J; junction bases unmatched: 4. The CDR3 bases are TGTGCCAGAAGCTTGGGACAGGGGGAGTGTGGCTACACCTTC. It specifies CARSLGQGECGYTF.

The chain joins TRBV10-3 to TRBJ1-1, with 10 bases identical to TRBD1. This CDR3 contains 12 residues. With V trimmed by 6 bases and J by 11 bases, 6 bases remained unmatched. The germline V gene has CDR1 ENHRY and CDR2 SYGVKD. The CDR3 protein is CAISRQGAFAFF. In DNA form, the CDR3 reads TGTGCCATCAGCCGACAGGGGGCTTTTGCTTTCTTT.

V and J are TRBV7-9 and TRBJ1-5; 8 positions match TRBD1. V lost 6 bases, J lost 3 bases, and 10 bases stayed unmatched. The CDR3 has 16 residues. Germline-derived CDR1 and CDR2 are SEHNR and FQNEAQ (reference sequence). This chain's CDR3 is CASSPGTGDNNQPQHF. CDR3 coding DNA: TGTGCCAGCAGTCCCGGGACAGGAGACAACAATCAGCCCCAGCATTTT.

The chain joins TRBV30 to TRBJ1-6; perhaps TRBD1 as D (6 bases). V shed 3 bases and J shed 8 bases, with 11 bases lying between them. CDR3 length: 13 residues. From germline, CDR1 is GTSNPN and CDR2 SVGIG (reference sequence). The CDR3 bases are TGTGCCTGGAGATGGACAGAGGATTCACCCCTCCACTTT. Translation: CAWRWTEDSPLHF.

This clone was detected a few times. J is TRBJ1-5 and V is TRBV5-8; 8 nucleotides line up with TRBD1. This CDR3 spans 15 amino acids. V was clipped by 0 bases and J by 7 bases; unmatched bases: 6. From germline, CDR1 is SGHTS and CDR2 YDEGEE. The CDR3 region has the DNA TGTGCCAGCAGCTTGGGGAGGTACAGGGGGCAGCCCCAGCATTTT. Amino acid sequence: CASSLGRYRGQPQHF.

This clone turned up a few times. This chain connects TRBV6-1 to TRBJ2-5, with 8 bases identical to TRBD2. The CDR3 covers 15 residues. V lost 4 bases, J lost 3 bases, and 7 bases stayed unmatched. In germline, CDR1 is MNHNS, CDR2 SASEGT. The CDR3 DNA is TGTGCCAGCAGTGTTCACCCGACTAGCGAAGAGACCCAGTACTTC. Encoded protein: CASSVHPTSEETQYF.

V usage is TRBV5-1 and J usage is TRBJ2-3, with D possibly called TRBD1 or TRBD2 (5 bases each). Per the germline V gene, CDR1 is SGHRS and CDR2 is YFSETQ. The CDR3 spans 14 residues. V lost 4 bases and J lost 2, with 11 bases in between. The CDR3 is CASSITGLTDTQYF. In nucleotides, the CDR3 is TGCGCCAGCAGCATAACAGGACTCACAGATACGCAGTATTTT.

This rearrangement joins TRBV5-6 to TRBJ2-6, with D possibly TRBD2 on 6 matching bases. V was trimmed by 7 bases and J by 0 bases, leaving 11 bases between them. This CDR3 region has 15 residues. CDR1 is SGHDT, CDR2 YYEEEE, per germline. The CDR3 region is CASQAGPSGANVLTF. In DNA form, the CDR3 reads TGTGCCAGCCAGGCGGGACCCTCTGGGGCCAACGTCCTGACTTTC.

This chain connects TRBV7-9 to TRBJ2-3; TRBD1 matches at 8 bases. CDR3 length: 17 amino acids. The germline gives CDR1 SEHNR, CDR2 FQNEAQ (reference sequence). Losses at the gene ends were 5 bases for V and 1 base for J; bases not matched to a gene: 11. The CDR3, as DNA: TGTGCCAGCAGCCCCCCGACAGGGGAATGGGGCACAGATACGCAGTATTTT. Its protein product is CASSPPTGEWGTDTQYF.

This clone was recorded a few times. J is TRBJ2-7 and V is TRBV5-1, with 13 positions matching TRBD2. The CDR3 contains 16 residues. Per the germline V gene, CDR1 is SGHRS and CDR2 is YFSETQ. The V and J ends lost 2 bases and 0 bases, in that order; junction bases with no gene match: 2. CDR3 protein: CASSLLAGGISYEQYF. For the CDR3, the DNA is TGCGCCAGCAGCTTACTAGCGGGGGGGATCTCCTACGAGCAGTACTTC.

The chain combines TRBV9 with TRBJ1-5; 8 positions agree with TRBD1. Germline assignment: CDR1 SGDLS and CDR2 YYNGEE. V lost 4 bases and J lost 6; bases outside the gene matches: 6. The CDR3 totals 14 residues. CDR3 DNA: TGTGCCAGCAGCTCCCACAGGGGGGGTCAGCCCCAGCATTTT. This codes for CASSSHRGGQPQHF. The whole variable domain, remainder taken from reference TRBV9 and TRBJ1-5, is DSGVTQTPKHLITATGQRVTLRCSPRSGDLSVYWYQQSLDQGLQFLIQYYNGEERAKGNILERFSAQQFPDLHSELNLSSLELGDSALYFCASSSHRGGQPQHFGDGTRLSIL.

J is TRBJ2-7 and V is TRBV5-1; 8 bases align to TRBD2. CDR1 and CDR2 from the germline V gene are SGHRS and YFSETQ. This CDR3 is built from 17 residues. V lost 0 bases and J lost 2; bases outside the gene matches: 10. The CDR3 bases are TGCGCCAGCAGCTTGGCCCGCTGGAGCGGGAGAACCTACGAGCAGTACTTC. Residues: CASSLARWSGRTYEQYF.

The V gene is TRBV7-9, the J gene TRBJ2-5, with TRBD2 matching over 13 bases. V was pared by 1 base and J by 1 base, with 3 bases of the junction left unmatched. The CDR3 runs to 17 residues. Germline CDR1 SEHNR, CDR2 FQNEAQ (reference sequence). As DNA, the CDR3 is TGTGCCAGCAGCTTAGGGGGACTAGCGGGGAGCCAAGAGACCCAGTACTTC. It yields the protein CASSLGGLAGSQETQYF. The whole variable domain, filled in from reference TRBV7-9 and TRBJ2-5, reads DTGVSQNPRHKITKRGQNVTFRCDPISEHNRLYWYRQTLGQGPEFLTYFQNEAQLEKSRLLSDRFSAERPKGSFSTLEIQRTEQGDSAMYLCASSLGGLAGSQETQYFGPGTRLLVL.

The rearrangement joins TRBV7-2 to TRBJ2-5; D call uncertain. V gave up 2 bases and J gave up 3 bases, with 7 bases separating them. The CDR3 has 13 amino acids. Germline V gene lookup returns CDR1 SGHTA and CDR2 FQGNSA. CDR3 protein: CASSLRKEETQYF. The CDR3 region has the DNA TGTGCCAGCAGCTTAAGGAAAGAAGAGACCCAGTACTTC.

This rearrangement joins TRBV2 to TRBJ1-2; D ambiguous. Trimming shortened V by 10 bases and J by 3 bases, and 15 bases separated the two germline ends. The CDR3 is 13 amino acids. Germline lookup yields CDR1 SNHLY and CDR2 FYNNEI. Here the CDR3 DNA reads TGTGCCACCAAAAACGTCCGTGACTATGGCTACACCTTC. It specifies CATKNVRDYGYTF.

The chain is built from TRBV6-5 and TRBJ1-1; TRBD1 matches at 8 bases. CDR3 length: 15 residues. With V trimmed by 1 base and J by 9 bases, 10 bases remained unmatched. CDR1 MNHEY and CDR2 SVGAGI come from the germline V gene. The CDR3 DNA reads as TGTGCCAGCAGTTACTGGGACAGGCGCGGGGATCAAGCTTTCTTT. This sequence encodes CASSYWDRRGDQAFF.

The chain combines TRBV5-1 with TRBJ2-1; D possibly uses TRBD1 or TRBD2 (5 bases each). The V gene's germline CDR1 is SGHRS and CDR2 YFSETQ. Trimming left V 0 bases short and J 0 bases short, with 13 bases between. This CDR3 is 17 amino acids long. The CDR3 spells CASSLDYGTSSYNEQFF. DNA for the CDR3: TGCGCCAGCAGCTTGGATTACGGGACGAGCTCCTACAATGAGCAGTTCTTC.

Only a few counts were recorded for this clone. The chain combines TRBV10-2 with TRBJ1-2; 7 bases are a match to TRBD1. The CDR3 runs 12 residues. Germline V gene lookup returns CDR1 WSHSY and CDR2 SAAADI. J gave up 7 bases and V 6 bases, and 5 bases lay outside the gene matches. The CDR3 region has the DNA TGCGCCAGCAGCGACAGGGAGAGTGGCTACACCTTC. This encodes CASSDRESGYTF.